The 14 T cell receptor beta chains below come from one sample, sequenced in a study of T cell responses to AZD1222 COVID-19 vaccine. TCRdb's table, derived via immunoSEQ multiplex PCR, lists solely in-frame clones and lacks some. The sample has around 180,000 clones; approximately 92% are singletons. Sequenced material: peripheral blood, taken on day 0 of AZD1222 vaccination. All receptors come from an adult in good health.

This chain connects TRBV6-2 or TRBV6-3 to TRBJ1-5; no clear D gene. Germline V gene sequence: CDR1 MNHEY, CDR2 SVGEGT. The CDR3 runs to 13 residues. With 6 bases removed from V and 6 bases from J, the gap between germline ends came to 12 bases. CDR3 sequence reads: CASSAVGGQPQHF. The CDR3, as DNA: TGTGCCAGCAGCGCGGTAGGAGGTCAGCCCCAGCATTTT.

J is TRBJ1-2 and V is TRBV7-2; weak D call: TRBD1 (6 bases). The V end lost 4 bases, the J end lost 6 bases, and 15 bases lay between the germline ends. The CDR3 length is 14 residues. Germline V CDR1 and CDR2: SGHTA, FQGNSA. CDR3 nucleotide sequence: TGTGCCAGCAGCTCATACAGGGTTCAGGATGGCTACACCTTC. This sequence encodes CASSSYRVQDGYTF. Filled out from reference TRBV7-2 and TRBJ1-2, the complete variable domain reads GAGVSQSPSNKVTEKGKDVELRCDPISGHTALYWYRQSLGQGLEFLIYFQGNSAPDKSGLPSDRFSAERTGGSVSTLTIQRTQQEDSAVYLCASSSYRVQDGYTFGSGTRLTVV.

This chain links TRBV5-5 with TRBJ1-4; D perhaps matches TRBD1 (5 bases). Germline assignment: CDR1 SGHKS and CDR2 YYEKEE (reference sequence). The CDR3 is 15 amino acids. With 1 base removed from V and 8 bases from J, the gap between germline ends came to 15 bases. As DNA, the CDR3 is TGTGCCAGCAGCTTGTACGGGGCAGGGAGGGAAAAACTGTTTTTT. Residues: CASSLYGAGREKLFF.

V is TRBV2 and J is TRBJ1-3, with D unresolved. The V end lost 4 bases, the J end lost 7 bases, and 14 bases lay between the germline ends. CDR1 and CDR2 from the germline V gene are SNHLY and FYNNEI. This CDR3 has 14 amino acids. In nucleotides, the CDR3 is TGTGCCAGCAGTGTTGTCCACAGAGGGAACACCATATATTTT. Encoded protein: CASSVVHRGNTIYF. Full variable domain (rest looked up from reference TRBV2 and TRBJ1-3): EPEVTQTPSHQVTQMGQEVILRCVPISNHLYFYWYRQILGQKVEFLVSFYNNEISEKSEIFDDQFSVERPDGSNFTLKIRSTKLEDSAMYFCASSVVHRGNTIYFGEGSWLTVV.

In DNA, the CDR3 is TGTGCCAGCCGGTGGGGGGCGGAATATGGCTACACCTTC. Its protein product is CASRWGAEYGYTF. The genes are TRBV6-5 and TRBJ1-2; possible D gene TRBD1, 6 bases. The CDR3 is 13 residues long. Germline lookup yields CDR1 MNHEY and CDR2 SVGAGI. V lost 8 bases to trimming and J lost 5 bases, with 15 bases between them.

CDR3 coding DNA: TGTGCCAGTAGCGACGGGGGTGAAGGCTACACCTTC. Its translation is CASSDGGEGYTF. The V gene is TRBV19, the J gene TRBJ1-2, with D possibly being TRBD1 (5 bases). Germline assignment: CDR1 LNHDA and CDR2 SQIVND (reference sequence). Between the trimmed V and J ends, which lost 6 bases and 8 bases, there was a span of 13 bases. CDR3 length: 12 residues.

V gene TRBV29-1 combines with J gene TRBJ2-1; the match to TRBD2 covers 7 bases. Germline V lookup: CDR1 SQVTM, CDR2 ANQGSEA. The V and J ends lost 8 bases and 1 base, in that order; junction bases with no gene match: 5. The CDR3 is 13 amino acids. CDR3 region: CSLQGGSYNEQFF. In DNA form, the CDR3 reads TGCAGCCTTCAGGGAGGGTCCTACAATGAGCAGTTCTTC.

This chain connects TRBV3-1 (or the pseudogene TRBV3-2) to TRBJ2-1, with D perhaps assigned TRBD1 or TRBD2 (7 bases each). The length of the CDR3 is 17 residues. The germline V and J ends were trimmed by 6 bases and 4 bases, with 22 bases remaining between them. Germline V gene lookup returns CDR1 LGHDT and CDR2 YNNKEL (reference sequence). The DNA of the CDR3 is TGTGCCAGCAGTCACCTCTTCAGGGGGAGGGGGTACAATGAGCAGTTCTTC. It translates to CASSHLFRGRGYNEQFF.

J is TRBJ2-2 and V is TRBV11-2; 7 bases fit TRBD1. Trimming removed 2 bases from V and 6 bases from J; junction bases left unmatched: 6. This CDR3 spans 15 amino acids. Germline lookup yields CDR1 SGHAT and CDR2 FQNNGV. The CDR3 nucleotides read TGTGCCAGCAGCTTATCCAGGGGGAGAGCCGGGGAGCTGTTTTTT. It yields the protein CASSLSRGRAGELFF.

The CDR3 DNA is TGTGCCAGCTCACGGGGGCCTCAAAATGAAGCTTTCTTT. Translating gives CASSRGPQNEAFF. This chain uses TRBV18 with TRBJ1-1, with D perhaps TRBD1 (6 bases). Germline lookup yields CDR1 KGHSH and CDR2 LQKENI. Trimming left V 4 bases short and J 7 bases short, with 13 bases between. CDR3 length equals 13 residues.

This chain uses TRBV5-4 with TRBJ2-4; D remains ambiguous. The V gene's germline CDR1 is SGHNT and CDR2 YYREEE (reference sequence). The CDR3 is 16 residues long. V shed 1 base and J shed 1 base, with 12 bases lying between them. The CDR3 coding sequence is TGTGCCAGCAGCTTGTGGAGTTTGAGGGCCAAAAACATTCAGTACTTC. Its translation: CASSLWSLRAKNIQYF.

The chain carries TRBV30 and TRBJ2-7, with 11 bases aligning to TRBD1. CDR1 GTSNPN and CDR2 SVGIG come from the germline V gene (reference sequence). The trim removed 2 bases at V and 5 bases at J, leaving 2 bases unmatched. CDR3 length equals 13 residues. The CDR3 spells CAWSRTGGDEQYV. In DNA, the CDR3 is TGTGCCTGGAGTAGGACAGGGGGCGACGAGCAGTACGTC.

V usage is TRBV3-1 (or the pseudogene TRBV3-2) and J usage is TRBJ1-1; TRBD1 aligns across 9 bases. The CDR3 covers 16 residues. After removal of 3 bases from V and 4 bases from J, the junction contained 9 bases not matched to a gene. From germline, CDR1 is LGHDT and CDR2 YNNKEL (reference sequence). CDR3 protein: CASSQGLSTGGTEAFF. CDR3 coding DNA: TGTGCCAGCAGCCAGGGGCTTTCGACAGGGGGCACTGAAGCTTTCTTT.

This rearrangement joins TRBV7-2 to TRBJ1-2; TRBD1 matches 8 bases. From germline, CDR1 is SGHTA and CDR2 FQGNSA. Unmatched junction bases numbered 9, after V lost 7 bases and J lost 8 bases. The CDR3 consists of 13 residues. CDR3 nucleotides: TGTGCCAGCACCTCGGACAGGGTCGGAGGCTACACCTTC. Encoded protein: CASTSDRVGGYTF.